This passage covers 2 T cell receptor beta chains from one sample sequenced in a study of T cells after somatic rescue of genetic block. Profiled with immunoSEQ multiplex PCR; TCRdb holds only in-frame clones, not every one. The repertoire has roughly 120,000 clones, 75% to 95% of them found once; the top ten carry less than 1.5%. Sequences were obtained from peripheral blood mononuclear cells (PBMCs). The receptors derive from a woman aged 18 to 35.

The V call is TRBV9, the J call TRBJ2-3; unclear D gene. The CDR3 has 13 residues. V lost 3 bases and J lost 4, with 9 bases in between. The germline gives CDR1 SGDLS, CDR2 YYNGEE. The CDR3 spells CASSGLSSDTQYF. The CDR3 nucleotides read TGTGCCAGCAGCGGCCTATCGTCAGATACGCAGTATTTT.

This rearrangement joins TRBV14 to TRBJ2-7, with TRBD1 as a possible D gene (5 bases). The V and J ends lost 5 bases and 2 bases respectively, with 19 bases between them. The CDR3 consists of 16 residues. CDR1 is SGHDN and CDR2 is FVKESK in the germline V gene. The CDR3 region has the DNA TGTGCCAGCAGCTTTTTTGCCGCAGGGTCCCCCTACGAGCAGTACTTC. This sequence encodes CASSFFAAGSPYEQYF.